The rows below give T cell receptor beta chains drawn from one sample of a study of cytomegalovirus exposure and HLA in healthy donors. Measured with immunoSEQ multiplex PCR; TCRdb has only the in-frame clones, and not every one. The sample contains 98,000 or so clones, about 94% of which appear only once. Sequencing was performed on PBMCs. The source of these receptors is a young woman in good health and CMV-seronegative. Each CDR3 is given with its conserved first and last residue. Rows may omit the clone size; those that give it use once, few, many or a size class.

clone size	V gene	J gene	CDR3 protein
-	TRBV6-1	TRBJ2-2	CATRTSGIYGELFF
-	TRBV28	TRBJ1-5	CASSPYHRGAYQPQHF
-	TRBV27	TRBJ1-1	CASSLSRTRIGGTEAFF
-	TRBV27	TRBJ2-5	CATLQGPGQTQYF
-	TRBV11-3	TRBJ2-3	CASSLGSLAGPTDTQYF
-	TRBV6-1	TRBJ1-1	CASRKTGEDTEAFF
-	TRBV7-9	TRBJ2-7	CASSPRGQGGAYEQYF
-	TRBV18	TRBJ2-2	CASSLTGTGELFF
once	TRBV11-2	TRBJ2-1	CASSSRQGRVDEQFF
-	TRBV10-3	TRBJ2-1	CAIREGGADSYNEQFF
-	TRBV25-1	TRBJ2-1	CASSEIRGGEQFF
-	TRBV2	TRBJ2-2	CASSAGSGELFF
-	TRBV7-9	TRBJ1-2	CASSFEGYGYTF
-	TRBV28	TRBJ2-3	CASSLLSGGTDTQYF
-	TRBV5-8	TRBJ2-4	CAGPRRDIQYF
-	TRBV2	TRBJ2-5	CASSEARTDGGTQYF
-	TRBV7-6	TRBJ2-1	CASSPGQGRNNEQFF
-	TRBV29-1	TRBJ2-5	CSTDGTGQETQYF
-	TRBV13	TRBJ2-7	CASSFGAREQYF
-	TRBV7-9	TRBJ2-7	CASSFWQGYEQYF
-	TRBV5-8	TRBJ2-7	CASSQTGASEQYF
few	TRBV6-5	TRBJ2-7	CASSRDRGRQEQYF
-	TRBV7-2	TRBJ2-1	CASSLEWGLYNEQFF
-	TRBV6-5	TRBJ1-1	CASRLTKNTEAFF
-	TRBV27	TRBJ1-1	CASSPFAGGNTEAFF
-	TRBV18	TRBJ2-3	CASSPLRDTDTQYF
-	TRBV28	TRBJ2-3	CASRAQGAKDTQYF
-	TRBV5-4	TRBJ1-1	CASSLGAGQGKTEAFF
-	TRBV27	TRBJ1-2	CASSPTPGLYTF
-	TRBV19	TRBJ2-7	CASSIVAGLTYEQYF
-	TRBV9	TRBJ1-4	CASSGTGDRSEKLFF
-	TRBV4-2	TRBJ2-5	CASSQDGQAQETQYF
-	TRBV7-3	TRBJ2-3	CASSLGTSTDTQYF
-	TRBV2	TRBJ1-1	CASSDGTGVRRTEAFF
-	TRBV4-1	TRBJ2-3	CASSQVEIATTDTQYF
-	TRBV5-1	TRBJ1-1	CASRGDMNTEAFF
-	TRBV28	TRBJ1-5	CASSPGQEGAPWQPQHF
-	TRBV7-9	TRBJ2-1	CASSSPSGRGQSSYNEQFF
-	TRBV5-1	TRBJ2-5	CASSLAGGQETQYF
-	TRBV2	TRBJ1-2	CASSEAEQPPNYGYTF
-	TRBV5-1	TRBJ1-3	CASSRSTGVSGNTIYF
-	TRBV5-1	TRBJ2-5	CASSLGGGVGETQYF
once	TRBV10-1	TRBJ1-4	CASSESTGWGEKLFF
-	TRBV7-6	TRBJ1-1	CASSLETQGTEAFF
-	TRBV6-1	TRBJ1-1	CASSGYRNTEAFF
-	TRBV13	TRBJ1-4	CASSPFGRVGEKLFF
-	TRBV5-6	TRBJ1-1	CASSLGQPNTEAFF
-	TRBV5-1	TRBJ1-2	CASSWTGEYGYTF
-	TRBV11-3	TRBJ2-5	CASSLNQETQYF
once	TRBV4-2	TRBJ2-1	CASSQVGHYNEQFF
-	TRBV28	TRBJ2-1	CASSTLAGGKTFSYNEQFF
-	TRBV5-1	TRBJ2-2	CASSPPNRVVSTGELFF
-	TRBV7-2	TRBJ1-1	CASSPHGRGAGGEAFF
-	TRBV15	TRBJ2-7	CATSLDRGYEQYF
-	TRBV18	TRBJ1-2	CASSPTGTGDGYTF
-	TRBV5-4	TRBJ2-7	CASYPPRPPQRGREQYF
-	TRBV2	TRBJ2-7	CASSVGQGYEQYF